These 26 T cell receptor beta chains originate from one sample sequenced in a study of shared clonotypes between healthy human individuals. Positive CCR7 selection of CD45RO-negative cells yielded the naive CD8 cells, and terminally differentiated effector memory CD45RA+ cells were excluded. The repertoire was sequenced with immunoSEQ multiplex PCR; TCRdb's copy has only in-frame clones and lacks some. The table records around 650,000 clones, roughly 96% of them present only once. Material for sequencing was naive CD8+ T cells sorted from blood. The receptor set was obtained from a woman in her twenties or thirties in good health.

The genes are TRBV28 and TRBJ2-7; TRBD2 agrees at 8 bases. This CDR3 spans 13 amino acids. Looked up from germline, CDR1 is MDHEN and CDR2 is SYDVKM. V was clipped by 5 bases and J by 4 bases; unmatched bases: 4. CDR3 nucleotides: TGTGCCAGCAGTCCGGGACTAGGGTACGAGCAGTACTTC. Residues: CASSPGLGYEQYF. Full variable domain (rest looked up from reference TRBV28 and TRBJ2-7): DVKVTQSSRYLVKRTGEKVFLECVQDMDHENMFWYRQDPGLGLRLIYFSYDVKMKEKGDIPEGYSVSREKKERFSLILESASTNQTSMYLCASSPGLGYEQYFGPGTRLTVT.

The rearrangement joins TRBV5-1 to TRBJ2-7; no definite D call. V was clipped by 7 bases and J by 0 bases, with 11 bases between them. The CDR3 extends over 13 amino acids. Germline loops: CDR1 SGHRS, CDR2 YFSETQ. CDR3 sequence (DNA): TGCGCCAGCTGCGAGGCAAGCTCCTACGAGCAGTACTTC. This encodes CASCEASSYEQYF.

The chain employs TRBV6-1 and TRBJ1-2; the D is unclear. V lost 5 bases and J lost 4, with 17 bases in between. Germline CDR1 and CDR2: MNHNS and SASEGT. The CDR3 is 15 residues long. This CDR3 is CASSSAERYIYGYTF. DNA of the CDR3: TGTGCCAGCAGTTCGGCCGAACGCTATATCTATGGCTACACCTTC.

The gene calls are TRBV7-9 and TRBJ2-5, with D unresolved. CDR3 size: 13 residues. Germline CDR1 is SEHNR and CDR2 is FQNEAQ (reference sequence). The ends were cut back, 6 bases at V and 5 bases at J, with 13 bases in the middle. The CDR3 protein is CASSSIGLETQYF. CDR3 nucleotide sequence: TGTGCCAGCAGTTCCATCGGGCTGGAGACCCAGTACTTC.

This clone came up once. The chain links TRBV27 to TRBJ2-1, with 7 bases identical to TRBD2. Unmatched junction bases numbered 4, after V lost 2 bases and J lost 6 bases. The CDR3 consists of 14 residues. The germline V gene has CDR1 MNHEY and CDR2 SMNVEV (reference sequence). The CDR3 DNA reads TGTGCCAGCAGTTTAAAACTAGCGTCCAATGAGCAGTTCTTC. It specifies CASSLKLASNEQFF.

The V and J genes are TRBV2 and TRBJ2-1; TRBD2 agrees at 9 bases. Per the germline V gene, CDR1 is SNHLY and CDR2 is FYNNEI. CDR3 length equals 16 residues. V lost 0 bases and J lost 6; bases outside the gene matches: 6. CDR3 nucleotides: TGTGCCAGCAGTGAAGCGCCCGGGACTAGCATCAATGAGCAGTTCTTC. Its translation: CASSEAPGTSINEQFF. Complete variable domain (other parts from reference TRBV2 and TRBJ2-1): EPEVTQTPSHQVTQMGQEVILRCVPISNHLYFYWYRQILGQKVEFLVSFYNNEISEKSEIFDDQFSVERPDGSNFTLKIRSTKLEDSAMYFCASSEAPGTSINEQFFGPGTRLTVL.

The CDR3 DNA reads TGTGCCAGCAACAGGGGCAATGAAGCTTTCTTT. Amino acids: CASNRGNEAFF. The chain recombines TRBV25-1 with TRBJ1-1, with 7 bases identical to TRBD1. CDR3 length equals 11 residues. The J segment lost 7 bases and the V segment lost 7 bases, leaving 3 bases of the junction unmatched. CDR1 and CDR2 (germline): MGHDK, SYGVNS.

The chain employs TRBV30 and TRBJ1-4; D unresolved. V was trimmed by 2 bases and J by 3 bases, leaving 4 bases between them. The CDR3 runs to 12 residues. Germline assignment: CDR1 GTSNPN and CDR2 SVGIG (reference sequence). The CDR3 loop is CAWSQANEKLFF. In nucleotides, the CDR3 is TGTGCCTGGAGTCAGGCTAATGAAAAACTGTTTTTT.

The J gene is TRBJ1-4, the V gene TRBV19; D unclear. The CDR3 is made up of 15 amino acids. Trimming left V 4 bases short and J 8 bases short, with 17 bases between. Per the germline V gene, CDR1 is LNHDA and CDR2 is SQIVND (reference sequence). CDR3 bases: TGTGCCAGTAGTACCTACCGCTACGACCACGAAAAACTGTTTTTT. As protein: CASSTYRYDHEKLFF. The entire variable domain, with the rest obtained from reference TRBV19 and TRBJ1-4, is as follows: DGGITQSPKYLFRKEGQNVTLSCEQNLNHDAMYWYRQDPGQGLRLIYYSQIVNDFQKGDIAEGYSVSREKKESFPLTVTSAQKNPTAFYLCASSTYRYDHEKLFFGSGTQLSVL.

The chain is built from TRBV9 and TRBJ2-3; TRBD2 agrees at 9 bases. The CDR3 length is 16 residues. The germline V gene encodes CDR1 SGDLS and CDR2 YYNGEE. Losses at the gene ends were 0 bases for V and 4 bases for J; bases not matched to a gene: 6. This CDR3 reads CASSVGPGLASDTQYF. CDR3 coding DNA: TGTGCCAGCAGCGTAGGTCCGGGACTAGCATCAGATACGCAGTATTTT. Full variable domain (rest looked up from reference TRBV9 and TRBJ2-3): DSGVTQTPKHLITATGQRVTLRCSPRSGDLSVYWYQQSLDQGLQFLIQYYNGEERAKGNILERFSAQQFPDLHSELNLSSLELGDSALYFCASSVGPGLASDTQYFGPGTRLTVL.

V is TRBV2 and J is TRBJ2-1; D is unclear. This CDR3 is built from 17 residues. V was cut by 3 bases and J by 5 bases, with 20 bases left in between. Germline V lookup: CDR1 SNHLY, CDR2 FYNNEI. CDR3 sequence reads: CASSDNSKWSNHNEQFF. Here the CDR3 DNA reads TGTGCCAGCAGTGATAACTCAAAGTGGTCAAATCACAATGAGCAGTTCTTC. Filled out from reference TRBV2 and TRBJ2-1, the complete variable domain reads EPEVTQTPSHQVTQMGQEVILRCVPISNHLYFYWYRQILGQKVEFLVSFYNNEISEKSEIFDDQFSVERPDGSNFTLKIRSTKLEDSAMYFCASSDNSKWSNHNEQFFGPGTRLTVL.

The rearrangement links TRBV27 to TRBJ2-5, with D perhaps being TRBD1 or TRBD2 (5 bases each). Trimming took off 5 bases at V and 13 bases at J, with 20 bases between the two ends. The CDR3 is 13 residues long. Germline V CDR1 and CDR2: MNHEY, SMNVEV (reference sequence). CDR3 bases: TGTGCCAGCAGTGGACGCCGGGACGCCTTTTGGTACTTC. This translates into CASSGRRDAFWYF.

In its sample, this clone was seen a few times. Other DNA sequences of this sample code for an identical CDR3. The chain has TRBV7-9 and TRBJ1-1; tentative D call: TRBD1 (5 bases). The CDR3 contains 13 residues. CDR1 SEHNR and CDR2 FQNEAQ come from the germline V gene (reference sequence). Trimming took 5 bases from V and 2 from J, leaving 9 bases between them. CDR3 bases: TGTGCCAGCAGCCCCGGGGGTAACACTGAAGCTTTCTTT. Translating it yields CASSPGGNTEAFF.

This chain connects TRBV6-1 to TRBJ2-2, with D uncertain. This CDR3 is built from 13 residues. Germline assignment: CDR1 MNHNS and CDR2 SASEGT. V lost 3 bases and J 1 base, leaving 3 bases between the germline ends. The CDR3 reads CASSDLNTGELFF. As DNA, the CDR3 is TGTGCCAGCAGTGACTTGAACACCGGGGAGCTGTTTTTT.

This chain joins TRBV28 and TRBJ2-1; possible D gene TRBD1, 6 bases. Looked up from germline, CDR1 is MDHEN and CDR2 is SYDVKM. This CDR3 spans 16 amino acids. Trimming shortened V by 2 bases and J by 3 bases, and 14 bases separated the two germline ends. The chain's CDR3 is CASSLVSGQSYNEQFF. CDR3 DNA: TGTGCCAGCAGTTTAGTTTCGGGACAAAGCTACAATGAGCAGTTCTTC.

The CDR3 bases are TGCGCCAGCAGCCAAATCCCCCTCAGTGAGCAGTTCTTC. It codes for CASSQIPLSEQFF. V is TRBV4-1 and J is TRBJ2-1; D not resolved. This CDR3 is 13 amino acids long. CDR1 is MGHRA, CDR2 YSYEKL, per germline. The ends were cut back, 2 bases at V and 9 bases at J, with 11 bases in the middle.

This chain uses TRBV7-6 with TRBJ2-7, with a weak D call TRBD1 (5 bases). V was pared by 5 bases and J by 5 bases, with 19 bases between. Germline-derived CDR1 and CDR2 are SGHVS and FNYEAQ. The CDR3 runs 15 residues. The CDR3 bases are TGTGCCAGCAGCGACCCGTTTAGGGGTTACCACGAGCAGTACTTC. Its protein is CASSDPFRGYHEQYF.

The table lists this clone with a count of one. This chain joins TRBV5-6 and TRBJ2-5, with D unresolved. CDR3 length: 15 amino acids. V was shortened by 4 bases and J by 5 bases, with 18 bases between the two germline ends. Germline assignment: CDR1 SGHDT and CDR2 YYEEEE. CDR3 sequence: CASSRKGSPTETQYF. For the CDR3, the DNA is TGTGCCAGCAGCCGAAAAGGGTCTCCTACGGAGACCCAGTACTTC. The variable domain in full, with the rest retrieved from reference TRBV5-6 and TRBJ2-5, is DAGVTQSPTHLIKTRGQQVTLRCSPKSGHDTVSWYQQALGQGPQFIFQYYEEEERQRGNFPDRFSGHQFPNYSSELNVNALLLGDSALYLCASSRKGSPTETQYFGPGTRLLVL.

This rearrangement joins TRBV13 to TRBJ2-1; 8 bases map to TRBD1. Trimming cost V 1 base and J 8 bases; bases outside gene matches: 19. The CDR3 has 19 amino acids. Per the germline V gene, CDR1 is PRHDT and CDR2 is FYEKMQ (reference sequence). CDR3: CASSLDFGGLVDRVYEQFF. DNA for the CDR3: TGTGCCAGCAGCTTAGATTTTGGTGGTTTAGTGGACAGGGTTTATGAGCAGTTCTTC.

A single count supports this clone. CDR3 in DNA: TGTGCCAGCAGTTCAGACAGGGATACCGGGGAGCTGTTTTTT. Protein sequence: CASSSDRDTGELFF. The genes are TRBV28 and TRBJ2-2, with 7 bases aligning to TRBD1. Germline V lookup: CDR1 MDHEN, CDR2 SYDVKM. Trimming removed 4 bases from V and 5 bases from J; junction bases left unmatched: 4. The CDR3 runs 14 residues.

To note about this clone: A read error may account for a junction end that differs from germline. The chain combines TRBV7-9 with TRBJ2-1, with 12 bases lining up with TRBD2. Per the germline V gene, CDR1 is SEHNR and CDR2 is FQNEAQ (reference sequence). There are 15 residues in the CDR3. The CDR3 spells CASSLAGGTYNEQFF. CDR3 in DNA: TGTGCCAGCAGCCTAGCGGGAGGGACCTACAATGAGCAGTTCTTC. The whole variable domain, filled in from reference TRBV7-9 and TRBJ2-1, reads DTGVSQNPRHKITKRGQNVTFRCDPISEHNRLYWYRQTLGQGPEFLTYFQNEAQLEKSRLLSDRFSAERPKGSFSTLEIQRTEQGDSAMYLCASSLAGGTYNEQFFGPGTRLTVL.

The gene calls are TRBV30 and TRBJ2-5; D call uncertain. The assigned J gene may be wrong: the sequence end matches TRBJ2-7 better. The CDR3 totals 13 residues. Germline-derived CDR1 and CDR2 are GTSNPN and SVGIG (reference sequence). In DNA, the CDR3 is TGTGCCTGGAGTGTGGCGGACGCCTACGAGCAGTACTTC. Encoded protein: CAWSVADAYEQYF.

The chain carries TRBV28 and TRBJ1-1; the D is unclear. V dropped 6 bases and J dropped 4 bases, with 6 bases sitting between them. The length of the CDR3 is 11 residues. Germline lookup yields CDR1 MDHEN and CDR2 SYDVKM. This chain's CDR3 is CASSEPTEAFF. The CDR3 nucleotides are TGTGCCAGCAGCGAGCCCACTGAAGCTTTCTTT.

The chain combines TRBV30 with TRBJ2-5; TRBD2 matches at 7 bases. With the DNA end fitting TRBJ2-7 better, the J assignment may be wrong. Per germline, CDR1 GTSNPN and CDR2 SVGIG (reference sequence). There are 13 residues in the CDR3. This CDR3 reads CAWSVGGSYEQYF. CDR3 coding DNA: TGTGCCTGGAGTGTAGGCGGGAGTTACGAGCAGTACTTC.

V gene TRBV4-2 combines with J gene TRBJ2-7; D is perhaps TRBD1 (5 bases). Looked up from germline, CDR1 is LGHNA and CDR2 is YNFKEQ. The CDR3 is made up of 13 amino acids. Trimming left V 4 bases short and J 4 bases short, with 11 bases between. The CDR3 spells CASSPGQRYEQYF. The CDR3 nucleotides are TGTGCCAGCAGCCCCGGACAAAGGTACGAGCAGTACTTC.

In DNA, the CDR3 is TGCAGCGTTGACAGGGACAGGGGAAGGTATGGCTACACCTTC. Its protein product is CSVDRDRGRYGYTF. The chain is built from TRBV29-1 and TRBJ1-2, with TRBD1 identical over 10 bases. From germline, CDR1 is SQVTM and CDR2 ANQGSEA. With 3 bases clipped from V and 5 bases from J, the junction kept 6 bases outside the gene matches. The CDR3 runs 14 residues.